The 28 T cell receptor beta chains below all came from one sample that was sequenced in a study of blood T cell repertoires in COVID-19. Some clones are missing from TCRdb's copy, which holds only in-frame ones; the method was immunoSEQ multiplex PCR. The sample records 65,000 to 80,000 clones, around 80% being singletons. The sample consisted of peripheral blood. The receptor source for this set is a man aged 50 to 60 with acute or convalescent COVID-19.

CDR3 in amino acids: CATSIQINAEQFF. The CDR3 nucleotides read TGTGCCACCAGCATCCAGATTAATGCTGAGCAGTTCTTC. The chain employs TRBV15 and TRBJ2-1, with D unclear. Germline V gene sequence: CDR1 LNHNV, CDR2 YYDKDF (reference sequence). This CDR3 comprises 13 residues. V dropped 4 bases and J dropped 9 bases, with 13 bases sitting between them. Looking up the rest from reference TRBV15 and TRBJ2-1 gives the full variable domain: DAMVIQNPRYQVTQFGKPVTLSCSQTLNHNVMYWYQQKSSQAPKLLFHYYDKDFNNEADTPDNFQSRRPNTSFCFLDIRSPGLGDTAMYLCATSIQINAEQFFGPGTRLTVL.

V and J are TRBV5-6 and TRBJ2-2; TRBD2 aligns across 13 bases. The CDR3 is 14 residues long. Trimming removed 10 bases from V and 7 bases from J; junction bases left unmatched: 7. Germline CDR1 and CDR2: SGHDT and YYEEEE. This CDR3 is CAGGLAGVIGELFF. The CDR3, as DNA: TGTGCCGGCGGACTAGCGGGAGTTATCGGGGAGCTGTTTTTT.

V gene TRBV5-1 combines with J gene TRBJ2-7; D not certain. Trimming removed 5 bases from V and 0 bases from J, with 9 bases in between. The CDR3 loop spans 13 amino acids. Per the germline V gene, CDR1 is SGHRS and CDR2 is YFSETQ. The CDR3 DNA reads TGCGCCAGCAGGGTGGGCACCTCCTACGAGCAGTACTTC. Translating it yields CASRVGTSYEQYF.

In DNA form, the CDR3 reads TGTGCCAGCAGCTTCGACAGGGGAAGCAATCAGCCCCAGCATTTT. It translates to CASSFDRGSNQPQHF. The rearrangement uses TRBV7-2 and TRBJ1-5; 8 nucleotides align to TRBD1. With V trimmed by 3 bases and J by 1 base, 2 bases remained unmatched. Germline loops: CDR1 SGHTA, CDR2 FQGNSA. This CDR3 spans 15 amino acids.

CDR3 residues: CASSPTNYGYTF. The CDR3 region has the DNA TGTGCCAGCAGCCCCACAAACTATGGCTACACCTTC. The V call is TRBV2, the J call TRBJ1-2; no reliable D call. CDR3 size: 12 residues. Germline loops: CDR1 SNHLY, CDR2 FYNNEI. V lost 6 bases, J lost 2 bases, and 7 bases lay in between. Full variable domain (rest looked up from reference TRBV2 and TRBJ1-2): EPEVTQTPSHQVTQMGQEVILRCVPISNHLYFYWYRQILGQKVEFLVSFYNNEISEKSEIFDDQFSVERPDGSNFTLKIRSTKLEDSAMYFCASSPTNYGYTFGSGTRLTVV.

The chain recombines TRBV5-1 with TRBJ2-3; 7 nucleotides line up with TRBD2. The CDR3 consists of 15 residues. Germline lookup yields CDR1 SGHRS and CDR2 YFSETQ. Trimming cost V 6 bases and J 1 base; bases outside gene matches: 8. The CDR3 sequence: CASTRGGGGTDTQYF. The CDR3 region has the DNA TGCGCCAGCACCCGCGGGGGTGGAGGCACAGATACGCAGTATTTT.

The rearrangement uses TRBV10-3 and TRBJ2-7; 7 bases agree with TRBD1. The V gene end was trimmed by 3 bases and the J gene end by 2 bases; junction bases not matched to a gene: 4. This CDR3 spans 14 amino acids. Looked up from germline, CDR1 is ENHRY and CDR2 is SYGVKD. DNA of the CDR3: TGTGCCATCAGTGACCCCGGGACAGCCTACGAGCAGTACTTC. Its translation is CAISDPGTAYEQYF.

In nucleotides, the CDR3 is TGTGCCAGCAGCTACCAGGTGGGGGGGTATACAGATACGCAGTATTTT. Translated: CASSYQVGGYTDTQYF. The chain employs TRBV5-5 and TRBJ2-3; 7 nucleotides match TRBD2. V shed 3 bases and J 3 bases; nucleotides not matched to a gene: 10. The CDR3 covers 16 residues. The germline CDR1 and CDR2 sequences are SGHKS and YYEKEE (reference sequence).

V is TRBV6-6 and J is TRBJ1-6, with 8 positions matching TRBD1. Germline V gives CDR1 MNHNY, CDR2 SVGAGI (reference sequence). The ends lost 6 bases at V and 5 bases at J; junction bases unmatched: 6. There are 15 residues in the CDR3. This CDR3 reads CASSLGTGDNSPLHF. The CDR3 nucleotides are TGTGCCAGCAGCCTCGGGACAGGCGATAATTCACCCCTCCACTTT.

In its sample, this clone was seen once. The chain's CDR3 is CASSRTGTGGSPLHF. CDR3 coding DNA: TGTGCCAGCAGCCGAACCGGGACAGGGGGTTCACCCCTCCACTTT. The rearrangement links TRBV3-1 (or the pseudogene TRBV3-2) to TRBJ1-6; 11 nucleotides agree with TRBD1. There are 15 residues in the CDR3. Germline V gene lookup returns CDR1 LGHDT and CDR2 YNNKEL (reference sequence). V shed 4 bases, J shed 9 bases, and the junction held 5 bases outside the gene matches.

V gene TRBV6-5 combines with J gene TRBJ1-2; D is perhaps TRBD1 (6 bases). The V and J ends lost 4 bases and 8 bases respectively, with 14 bases between them. CDR3 length: 13 residues. In germline, CDR1 is MNHEY, CDR2 SVGAGI. This chain's CDR3 is CASSFPGARGYTF. Written as DNA, the CDR3 is TGTGCCAGCAGTTTCCCAGGGGCGAGGGGCTACACCTTC.

J is TRBJ1-1 and V is TRBV4-1; the match to TRBD1 covers 8 bases. Germline V gene data show CDR1 as MGHRA and CDR2 as YSYEKL. The CDR3 has 13 residues. V lost 0 bases to trimming and J lost 11 bases; unmatched junction nucleotides: 5. CDR3 residues: CASSQERTGSAFF. The CDR3 DNA reads TGCGCCAGCAGCCAAGAGCGGACAGGGTCGGCTTTCTTT.

The V call is TRBV27, the J call TRBJ1-1, with D hard to call. The CDR3 is made up of 17 amino acids. Deletions cut 1 base from V and 0 bases from J, with 15 bases between. Germline CDR1 MNHEY, CDR2 SMNVEV (reference sequence). The DNA for the CDR3 is TGTGCCAGCAGTTTATTGGCCTCTGGCAGTATGAACACTGAAGCTTTCTTT. This sequence encodes CASSLLASGSMNTEAFF.

V is TRBV6-1 and J is TRBJ2-1, with D possibly matching TRBD1 (5 bases). Trimming removed 0 bases at V and 1 base at J, with 10 bases between. Germline V gene sequence: CDR1 MNHNS, CDR2 SASEGT. The CDR3 consists of 16 residues. CDR3 nucleotides: TGTGCCAGCAGTGAAGCTCGCAGGGCGTCCTACAATGAGCAGTTCTTC. The encoded protein is CASSEARRASYNEQFF.

In its sample, this clone was seen a few times. The rearrangement uses TRBV11-1 and TRBJ2-7; no clear D. Trimming took off 3 bases at V and 0 bases at J, with 3 bases between the two ends. The germline V gene encodes CDR1 SGHAT and CDR2 FQDESV (reference sequence). The CDR3 length is 12 residues. CDR3 DNA sequence: TGTGCCAGCAGCTTTAGCTCCTACGAGCAGTACTTC. This encodes CASSFSSYEQYF. The variable domain in full, with the rest retrieved from reference TRBV11-1 and TRBJ2-7, is EAEVAQSPRYKITEKSQAVAFWCDPISGHATLYWYRQILGQGPELLVQFQDESVVDDSQLPKDRFSAERLKGVDSTLKIQPAELGDSAMYLCASSFSSYEQYFGPGTRLTVT.

The V call is TRBV7-9, the J call TRBJ2-7; 10 bases fit TRBD2. The length of the CDR3 is 16 residues. Germline CDR1 SEHNR, CDR2 FQNEAQ (reference sequence). V shed 1 base and J 6 bases; nucleotides not matched to a gene: 9. CDR3 nucleotides: TGTGCCAGCAGCTTAGAGGCGCTAGCGGGAGTATCCGAGCAGTACTTC. Protein product: CASSLEALAGVSEQYF.

The V gene is TRBV10-2, the J gene TRBJ1-2, with TRBD1 matching over 8 bases. Germline V gene data show CDR1 as WSHSY and CDR2 as SAAADI. V gave up 5 bases and J gave up 3 bases; unmatched junction bases: 2. The CDR3 spans 13 residues. The DNA of the CDR3 is TGCGCCAGCAGTTCAGGGGGCGACTATGGCTACACCTTC. Protein: CASSSGGDYGYTF.

This clone was seen only once. The chain joins TRBV13 to TRBJ2-3; D is possibly TRBD2 (6 bases). The germline gives CDR1 PRHDT, CDR2 FYEKMQ (reference sequence). CDR3 length equals 15 residues. V was cut by 4 bases and J by 0 bases, with 11 bases left in between. CDR3 region: CASSSPGTSTDTQYF. CDR3 bases: TGTGCCAGCAGCTCTCCAGGGACTAGCACAGATACGCAGTATTTT.

V usage is TRBV9 and J usage is TRBJ1-3, with 7 bases lining up with TRBD1. Germline V gene data show CDR1 as SGDLS and CDR2 as YYNGEE. CDR3 length: 16 residues. J was trimmed by 0 bases and V by 4 bases; bases with no gene match: 7. The CDR3 protein is CASSPGGQSSGNTIYF. CDR3 bases: TGTGCCAGCAGCCCAGGGGGACAGAGCTCTGGAAACACCATATATTTT.

This clone has a handful of counts. The rearrangement links TRBV19 to TRBJ1-1; 7 nucleotides match TRBD1. Germline assignment: CDR1 LNHDA and CDR2 SQIVND (reference sequence). The CDR3 runs to 14 residues. V shed 5 bases, J shed 5 bases, and the junction held 8 bases outside the gene matches. The CDR3 coding sequence is TGTGCCAGTAGTGATTCAGGGGGTTGGACTGAAGCTTTCTTT. It specifies CASSDSGGWTEAFF.

With respect to this clone: The identical CDR3 is also encoded by other nucleotide sequences in the sample. The genes are TRBV4-3 and TRBJ1-5; 8 bases align to TRBD1. V dropped 1 base and J dropped 4; count of bases not matched to a gene: 3. In germline, CDR1 is LGHNA, CDR2 YSLEER. The CDR3 length is 15 residues. The CDR3 reads CASSQGTGMNQPQHF. Written as DNA, the CDR3 is TGCGCCAGCAGCCAAGGGACAGGGATGAATCAGCCCCAGCATTTT.

The chain carries TRBV9 and TRBJ2-7; D may be TRBD2 (5 bases). Trimming took off 0 bases at V and 5 bases at J, with 18 bases between the two ends. CDR3 size: 16 residues. CDR1 and CDR2 from the germline V gene are SGDLS and YYNGEE. CDR3 DNA sequence: TGTGCCAGCAGCGTAGAGGGCCACGGGGTGAGGAACGAGCAGTACTTC. This translates into CASSVEGHGVRNEQYF.

The chain links TRBV5-1 to TRBJ2-1; TRBD2 might be the D (5 bases). CDR1 and CDR2 from the germline V gene are SGHRS and YFSETQ. This CDR3 contains 15 residues. V was shortened by 0 bases and J by 3 bases, with 10 bases between the two germline ends. The CDR3 region is CASSLASGYYNEQFF. The CDR3 nucleotides are TGCGCCAGCAGCTTGGCCTCGGGATACTACAATGAGCAGTTCTTC.

The chain links TRBV9 to TRBJ1-1; maybe TRBD1 (6 bases). CDR3 length equals 13 residues. The germline V and J ends were trimmed by 6 bases and 3 bases, with 12 bases remaining between them. Germline V gives CDR1 SGDLS, CDR2 YYNGEE. The CDR3 nucleotides read TGTGCCAGCAATCGTCGACAGGACACTGAAGCTTTCTTT. Translated, it gives CASNRRQDTEAFF.

This clone was detected only a few times. The rearrangement uses TRBV6-2 or TRBV6-3 and TRBJ1-1, with 9 bases fitting TRBD1. With V trimmed by 5 bases and J by 5 bases, 9 bases remained unmatched. The CDR3 runs to 15 residues. Per germline, CDR1 MNHEY and CDR2 SVGEGT. The CDR3 nucleotides are TGTGCCAGCAGTCGCGCAGCGACAGGGGGGACTGAAGCTTTCTTT. The encoded protein is CASSRAATGGTEAFF.

V is TRBV7-2 and J is TRBJ1-4; possibly TRBD1 for D (6 bases). Germline CDR1 SGHTA, CDR2 FQGNSA. CDR3 length equals 12 residues. Trimming took off 5 bases at V and 6 bases at J, with 7 bases between the two ends. The CDR3 protein is CASSRQDEKLFF. Here the CDR3 DNA reads TGTGCCAGCAGCCGACAGGATGAAAAACTGTTTTTT.

The CDR3 DNA reads TGTGCCAGCAGTTTCCCGAGCCGACAGGGAAGATTGGGTTCACCCCTCCACTTT. Translated: CASSFPSRQGRLGSPLHF. This sequence joins TRBV6-2 or TRBV6-3 and TRBJ1-6; the match to TRBD1 covers 7 bases. The V segment lost 4 bases and the J segment 9 bases; nucleotides outside the gene matches: 18. The CDR3 has 18 residues. Per germline, CDR1 MNHEY and CDR2 SVGEGT.

This clone was counted once. The chain recombines TRBV4-3 with TRBJ2-5, with TRBD1 identical over 7 bases. V lost 1 base to trimming and J lost 3 bases; unmatched junction nucleotides: 5. The CDR3 has 15 amino acids. The germline CDR1 and CDR2 sequences are LGHNA and YSLEER. The CDR3 region has the DNA TGCGCCAGCAGCCAAGGTTCAGGGGGAAAAGAGACCCAGTACTTC. Translating gives CASSQGSGGKETQYF.